This passage covers 31 T cell receptor beta chains from one sample sequenced in a study of shared T cell receptors in the human thymus. Assay: immunoSEQ multiplex PCR; the TCRdb copy retains only in-frame clones and omits some. Of some 640,000 clones listed, about 89% were seen once; the top ten hold 0.0094%. A further study also used this sample, focusing on human thymus T cells.

Sequences were obtained from thymocytes. The receptors were gathered from a boy younger than two with a congenital heart defect.

This clone has just a few counts. The chain joins TRBV2 to TRBJ2-3, with TRBD2 identical over 14 bases. This CDR3 spans 21 amino acids. V lost 2 bases to trimming and J lost 0 bases; unmatched junction nucleotides: 13. The germline CDR1 and CDR2 sequences are SNHLY and FYNNEI. The CDR3 DNA reads TGTGCCAGCAGTGAAAGGGGGGGACTAGCGGGAGTGGGGTCTAGCACAGATACGCAGTATTTT. It codes for CASSERGGLAGVGSSTDTQYF.

This sequence joins TRBV14 and TRBJ2-5, with 9 bases lining up with TRBD2. Germline trimming cut 1 base from V and 5 bases from J; bases unmatched to any gene: 14. Germline lookup yields CDR1 SGHDN and CDR2 FVKESK. The CDR3 length is 18 residues. The CDR3 loop reads CASSQGRGRGRAYETQYF. The CDR3 DNA follows: TGTGCCAGCAGCCAAGGCAGAGGTCGCGGGAGGGCCTATGAGACCCAGTACTTC.

The J gene is TRBJ2-7, the V gene TRBV7-2, with D possibly matching TRBD2 (5 bases). Per the germline V gene, CDR1 is SGHTA and CDR2 is FQGNSA. V gave up 0 bases and J gave up 4 bases, with 16 bases separating them. CDR3 length: 16 amino acids. CDR3 sequence reads: CASSLARRDLDYEQYF. The CDR3 bases are TGTGCCAGCAGCTTAGCGCGTCGGGATCTCGATTACGAGCAGTACTTC.

The chain uses TRBV28 and TRBJ1-2, with D possibly being TRBD1 (6 bases). This CDR3 is 16 amino acids long. Trimming left V 8 bases short and J 4 bases short, with 23 bases between. Germline lookup yields CDR1 MDHEN and CDR2 SYDVKM. CDR3 sequence: CASGTRRWTEVYGYTF. The CDR3 DNA sequence: TGTGCCAGCGGAACCCGTAGGTGGACAGAGGTCTATGGCTACACCTTC.

The chain recombines TRBV7-9 with TRBJ2-3; 10 bases map to TRBD2. Germline V gene sequence: CDR1 SEHNR, CDR2 FQNEAQ (reference sequence). This CDR3 is 19 amino acids long. The J segment lost 1 base and the V segment lost 6 bases, leaving 16 bases of the junction unmatched. The chain's CDR3 is CASRPGLATSSWGTDTQYF. The CDR3 coding sequence is TGTGCCAGCAGGCCGGGACTAGCGACCTCCTCGTGGGGCACAGATACGCAGTATTTT.

CDR3: CASSMGTEQFF. CDR3 coding DNA: TGTGCCAGCAGTATGGGGACAGAGCAGTTCTTC. This chain uses TRBV27 with TRBJ2-1; D may be TRBD1 (6 bases). Germline assignment: CDR1 MNHEY and CDR2 SMNVEV (reference sequence). The length of the CDR3 is 11 residues. V lost 5 bases and J lost 10, with 9 bases in between.

The genes are TRBV25-1 and TRBJ2-5, with D perhaps matching TRBD2 (5 bases). This CDR3 contains 16 residues. The V end was cut by 2 bases, the J end by 4 bases, with 17 bases between. Germline CDR1 MGHDK, CDR2 SYGVNS. CDR3 region: CASSERELGLAETQYF. CDR3 DNA: TGTGCCAGCAGTGAAAGGGAATTGGGTCTAGCAGAGACCCAGTACTTC.

This clone was seen just once. One junction end disagrees with the germline gene, perhaps due to a read error. The chain joins TRBV6-1 to TRBJ1-2; 8 bases are shared with TRBD1. Germline V gives CDR1 MNHNS, CDR2 SASEGT. The CDR3 runs to 17 residues. Written as DNA, the CDR3 is TGTGCCAACAGTGAAGTCCGGGGGGACAGGAGAAGCTATGGCTACACCTTC. This encodes CANSEVRGDRRSYGYTF.

V usage is TRBV6-5 and J usage is TRBJ2-1, with D perhaps TRBD1 (6 bases). The CDR3 totals 14 residues. Germline V gene lookup returns CDR1 MNHEY and CDR2 SVGAGI. Trimming removed 1 base at V and 10 bases at J, with 14 bases between. CDR3 amino acids: CASSYFQQGYEQFF. CDR3 nucleotides: TGTGCCAGCAGTTACTTCCAACAGGGATACGAGCAGTTCTTC.

J is TRBJ2-2 and V is TRBV18, with a possible D match to TRBD1 (6 bases). The germline V gene has CDR1 KGHSH and CDR2 LQKENI. This CDR3 has 15 amino acids. V lost 4 bases, J lost 3 bases, and 12 bases lay in between. The CDR3 nucleotides read TGTGCCAGCTCACATACGGGACAATACACCGGGGAGCTGTTTTTT. Translated, it gives CASSHTGQYTGELFF.

This clone was counted between two and nine times. The CDR3 nucleotides are TGTGCCTGGAGTGTACCCCCAGGGTTAAGACAGCCCCAGCATTTT. Residues: CAWSVPPGLRQPQHF. The J gene is TRBJ1-5, the V gene TRBV30; the D gene is possibly TRBD1 (5 bases). This CDR3 region has 15 residues. Germline CDR1 and CDR2: GTSNPN and SVGIG (reference sequence). Trimming took off 0 bases at V and 7 bases at J, with 16 bases between the two ends.

The CDR3 reads CASSLSRDRDGAKNIQYF. The CDR3 coding sequence is TGCGCCAGCAGCTTGTCCCGGGACAGGGATGGGGCCAAAAACATTCAGTACTTC. The chain uses TRBV5-1 and TRBJ2-4, with 9 bases fitting TRBD1. Trimming removed 1 base from V and 1 base from J; junction bases left unmatched: 9. The CDR3 loop spans 18 amino acids. Germline CDR1 SGHRS, CDR2 YFSETQ.

This chain joins TRBV18 and TRBJ1-1; possible D gene TRBD1, 5 bases. Germline loops: CDR1 KGHSH, CDR2 LQKENI. V lost 3 bases to trimming and J lost 1 base, with 15 bases between them. The CDR3 covers 16 residues. CDR3 sequence (DNA): TGTGCCAGCTCACCCCCATGGGGGGACTCGAACACTGAAGCTTTCTTT. Amino acids: CASSPPWGDSNTEAFF.

This chain connects TRBV6-5 to TRBJ2-1; 10 bases map to TRBD2. The CDR3 runs to 15 residues. Per germline, CDR1 MNHEY and CDR2 SVGAGI. V trimming: 6 bases; J trimming: 4 bases; junction bases outside the gene matches: 6. The CDR3 coding sequence is TGTGCCAGCAGAGAACTAGCGGGACCTTACAATGAGCAGTTCTTC. It codes for CASRELAGPYNEQFF.

The rearrangement uses TRBV10-2 and TRBJ1-4, with TRBD1 matching 8 bases. The germline V gene encodes CDR1 WSHSY and CDR2 SAAADI. V dropped 0 bases and J dropped 0; count of bases not matched to a gene: 3. The CDR3 has 17 residues. CDR3 loop: CASSESAGGATNEKLFF. CDR3 nucleotides: TGCGCCAGCAGTGAGTCGGCAGGGGGCGCAACTAATGAAAAACTGTTTTTT.

This clone has just one count. This rearrangement joins TRBV5-8 to TRBJ1-5; D remains ambiguous. CDR1 and CDR2 from the germline V gene are SGHTS and YDEGEE. Trimming left V 2 bases short and J 7 bases short, with 16 bases between. The CDR3 contains 15 residues. For the CDR3, the DNA is TGTGCCAGCAGCTTATGTTTGCAGGAGGGCCAGCCCCAGCATTTT. The encoded protein is CASSLCLQEGQPQHF. The full variable domain, in which reference TRBV5-8 and TRBJ1-5 provide the parts outside the CDR3, is EAGVTQSPTHLIKTRGQQATLRCSPISGHTSVYWYQQALGLGLQFLLWYDEGEERNRGNFPPRFSGRQFPNYSSELNVNALELEDSALYLCASSLCLQEGQPQHFGDGTRLSIL.

The V call is TRBV6-5, the J call TRBJ1-2; a weak D match, TRBD1 (6 bases). V gave up 0 bases and J gave up 4 bases, with 9 bases separating them. The germline CDR1 and CDR2 sequences are MNHEY and SVGAGI. CDR3 size: 14 residues. The CDR3 protein is CASSYSGAPYGYTF. For the CDR3, the DNA is TGTGCCAGCAGTTACTCGGGGGCTCCCTATGGCTACACCTTC.

The genes are TRBV9 and TRBJ2-1, with 8 positions matching TRBD1. Germline V gene data show CDR1 as SGDLS and CDR2 as YYNGEE. The V segment lost 4 bases and the J segment 5 bases; nucleotides outside the gene matches: 8. The CDR3 is made up of 15 amino acids. The CDR3 DNA reads as TGTGCCAGCAGCCCCCAGACAGGGGCCCACAATGAGCAGTTCTTC. This encodes CASSPQTGAHNEQFF.

The chain combines TRBV28 with TRBJ1-1, with D unresolved. CDR3 size: 14 residues. V shed 9 bases and J shed 2 bases, with 16 bases lying between them. Germline CDR1 reads MDHEN; CDR2 reads SYDVKM. The CDR3 loop reads CARPKDITNTEAFF. The CDR3 region has the DNA TGTGCCAGGCCTAAAGATATTACTAACACTGAAGCTTTCTTT.

The table lists this clone with a few counts. J is TRBJ1-3 and V is TRBV15; D is unclear. Trimming removed 4 bases at V and 3 bases at J, with 7 bases between. This CDR3 comprises 13 residues. Germline-derived CDR1 and CDR2 are LNHNV and YYDKDF (reference sequence). CDR3 bases: TGTGCCACCAGCACCTTAGTTGGAAACACCATATATTTT. Protein: CATSTLVGNTIYF.

V usage is TRBV30 and J usage is TRBJ2-1; TRBD1 aligns across 7 bases. The CDR3 has 18 amino acids. CDR1 GTSNPN and CDR2 SVGIG come from the germline V gene (reference sequence). V shed 2 bases, J shed 0 bases, and the junction held 13 bases outside the gene matches. The CDR3 DNA reads TGTGCCTGGAGTTTCCCGACCGGGACAGAGGTCTCCTACAATGAGCAGTTCTTC. This encodes CAWSFPTGTEVSYNEQFF.

The chain employs TRBV27 and TRBJ2-1, with 10 nucleotides matching TRBD2. The CDR3 contains 17 residues. Germline CDR1 and CDR2: MNHEY and SMNVEV (reference sequence). Germline trimming cut 6 bases from V and 7 bases from J; bases unmatched to any gene: 15. The CDR3 nucleotides are TGTGCCAGCAGACCCCAGGCGAGCGGGAGGGGTAAGAATGAGCAGTTCTTC. Amino acids: CASRPQASGRGKNEQFF.

V gene TRBV6-1 combines with J gene TRBJ2-5; the D is unclear. V lost 0 bases and J 2 bases, leaving 10 bases between the germline ends. Germline V gene lookup returns CDR1 MNHNS and CDR2 SASEGT. The CDR3 runs 15 residues. The CDR3 DNA follows: TGTGCCAGCAGTGAAGCGCTTATGACACAAGAGACCCAGTACTTC. Translating it yields CASSEALMTQETQYF.

Here the CDR3 reads CASSFNPGQGFFEQYF. Here the CDR3 DNA reads TGTGCCAGCAGTTTCAATCCGGGACAGGGTTTTTTCGAGCAGTACTTC. The J gene is TRBJ2-7, the V gene TRBV27; 9 bases map to TRBD1. The germline V gene encodes CDR1 MNHEY and CDR2 SMNVEV (reference sequence). This CDR3 spans 16 amino acids. With 3 bases clipped from V and 6 bases from J, the junction kept 12 bases outside the gene matches.

The V gene is TRBV2, the J gene TRBJ2-7; 9 bases align to TRBD2. The CDR3 is 15 amino acids. Unmatched junction bases numbered 8, after V lost 8 bases and J lost 0 bases. CDR1 SNHLY and CDR2 FYNNEI come from the germline V gene. The CDR3 sequence is CASCRLAVGSYEQYF. CDR3 coding DNA: TGTGCCAGCTGCCGACTAGCGGTGGGCTCCTACGAGCAGTACTTC.

The V call is TRBV7-2, the J call TRBJ1-5; 8 bases are shared with TRBD1. The V and J ends lost 5 bases and 1 base, in that order; junction bases with no gene match: 4. This CDR3 spans 15 amino acids. Germline V gene lookup returns CDR1 SGHTA and CDR2 FQGNSA. The CDR3 region is CASSLDRGSNQPQHF. CDR3 DNA sequence: TGTGCCAGCAGCCTTGACAGGGGAAGCAATCAGCCCCAGCATTTT.

The chain couples TRBV27 to TRBJ2-2; TRBD1 is a possible D gene (5 bases). The CDR3 consists of 17 residues. V lost 5 bases and J 7 bases, leaving 23 bases between the germline ends. CDR1 and CDR2 (germline): MNHEY, SMNVEV (reference sequence). The chain's CDR3 is CASSPLPVAPQGGELFF. The CDR3 DNA reads TGTGCCAGCAGTCCCCTCCCCGTCGCCCCTCAGGGCGGGGAGCTGTTTTTT.

This chain links TRBV25-1 with TRBJ2-7; 10 bases are a match to TRBD1. The junction had 6 bases not matched to a gene; V was cut back by 5 bases and J by 5 bases. The CDR3 runs 14 residues. CDR1 MGHDK and CDR2 SYGVNS come from the germline V gene. CDR3 sequence: CASSKDRGSDEQYF. The CDR3 DNA reads TGTGCCAGCAGTAAGGACAGGGGGAGCGACGAGCAGTACTTC.

V usage is TRBV18 and J usage is TRBJ2-7; maybe TRBD2 (5 bases). The CDR3 covers 14 residues. The V gene's germline CDR1 is KGHSH and CDR2 LQKENI. The V end was cut by 3 bases, the J end by 2 bases, with 11 bases between. The CDR3 DNA sequence: TGTGCCAGCTCACCGGTCCTAGCCCCCTACGAGCAGTACTTC. The encoded protein is CASSPVLAPYEQYF.

This chain connects TRBV10-3 to TRBJ1-2; 9 bases agree with TRBD1. Germline values: CDR1 ENHRY, CDR2 SYGVKD. Unmatched junction bases numbered 17, after V lost 11 bases and J lost 7 bases. The CDR3 has 15 residues. The CDR3 region is CAHASRDREWPGYTF. CDR3 sequence (DNA): TGTGCCCACGCCTCACGGGACAGGGAATGGCCTGGCTACACCTTC.

V is TRBV28 and J is TRBJ2-1, with 10 bases lining up with TRBD2. Looked up from germline, CDR1 is MDHEN and CDR2 is SYDVKM. J lost 0 bases, V lost 5 bases, and 10 bases had no gene match. This CDR3 is 18 amino acids long. The CDR3 DNA is TGTGCCAGCAGTCCCAGGCTAGCGGGGGACGACTCCTACAATGAGCAGTTCTTC. Amino acid sequence: CASSPRLAGDDSYNEQFF.